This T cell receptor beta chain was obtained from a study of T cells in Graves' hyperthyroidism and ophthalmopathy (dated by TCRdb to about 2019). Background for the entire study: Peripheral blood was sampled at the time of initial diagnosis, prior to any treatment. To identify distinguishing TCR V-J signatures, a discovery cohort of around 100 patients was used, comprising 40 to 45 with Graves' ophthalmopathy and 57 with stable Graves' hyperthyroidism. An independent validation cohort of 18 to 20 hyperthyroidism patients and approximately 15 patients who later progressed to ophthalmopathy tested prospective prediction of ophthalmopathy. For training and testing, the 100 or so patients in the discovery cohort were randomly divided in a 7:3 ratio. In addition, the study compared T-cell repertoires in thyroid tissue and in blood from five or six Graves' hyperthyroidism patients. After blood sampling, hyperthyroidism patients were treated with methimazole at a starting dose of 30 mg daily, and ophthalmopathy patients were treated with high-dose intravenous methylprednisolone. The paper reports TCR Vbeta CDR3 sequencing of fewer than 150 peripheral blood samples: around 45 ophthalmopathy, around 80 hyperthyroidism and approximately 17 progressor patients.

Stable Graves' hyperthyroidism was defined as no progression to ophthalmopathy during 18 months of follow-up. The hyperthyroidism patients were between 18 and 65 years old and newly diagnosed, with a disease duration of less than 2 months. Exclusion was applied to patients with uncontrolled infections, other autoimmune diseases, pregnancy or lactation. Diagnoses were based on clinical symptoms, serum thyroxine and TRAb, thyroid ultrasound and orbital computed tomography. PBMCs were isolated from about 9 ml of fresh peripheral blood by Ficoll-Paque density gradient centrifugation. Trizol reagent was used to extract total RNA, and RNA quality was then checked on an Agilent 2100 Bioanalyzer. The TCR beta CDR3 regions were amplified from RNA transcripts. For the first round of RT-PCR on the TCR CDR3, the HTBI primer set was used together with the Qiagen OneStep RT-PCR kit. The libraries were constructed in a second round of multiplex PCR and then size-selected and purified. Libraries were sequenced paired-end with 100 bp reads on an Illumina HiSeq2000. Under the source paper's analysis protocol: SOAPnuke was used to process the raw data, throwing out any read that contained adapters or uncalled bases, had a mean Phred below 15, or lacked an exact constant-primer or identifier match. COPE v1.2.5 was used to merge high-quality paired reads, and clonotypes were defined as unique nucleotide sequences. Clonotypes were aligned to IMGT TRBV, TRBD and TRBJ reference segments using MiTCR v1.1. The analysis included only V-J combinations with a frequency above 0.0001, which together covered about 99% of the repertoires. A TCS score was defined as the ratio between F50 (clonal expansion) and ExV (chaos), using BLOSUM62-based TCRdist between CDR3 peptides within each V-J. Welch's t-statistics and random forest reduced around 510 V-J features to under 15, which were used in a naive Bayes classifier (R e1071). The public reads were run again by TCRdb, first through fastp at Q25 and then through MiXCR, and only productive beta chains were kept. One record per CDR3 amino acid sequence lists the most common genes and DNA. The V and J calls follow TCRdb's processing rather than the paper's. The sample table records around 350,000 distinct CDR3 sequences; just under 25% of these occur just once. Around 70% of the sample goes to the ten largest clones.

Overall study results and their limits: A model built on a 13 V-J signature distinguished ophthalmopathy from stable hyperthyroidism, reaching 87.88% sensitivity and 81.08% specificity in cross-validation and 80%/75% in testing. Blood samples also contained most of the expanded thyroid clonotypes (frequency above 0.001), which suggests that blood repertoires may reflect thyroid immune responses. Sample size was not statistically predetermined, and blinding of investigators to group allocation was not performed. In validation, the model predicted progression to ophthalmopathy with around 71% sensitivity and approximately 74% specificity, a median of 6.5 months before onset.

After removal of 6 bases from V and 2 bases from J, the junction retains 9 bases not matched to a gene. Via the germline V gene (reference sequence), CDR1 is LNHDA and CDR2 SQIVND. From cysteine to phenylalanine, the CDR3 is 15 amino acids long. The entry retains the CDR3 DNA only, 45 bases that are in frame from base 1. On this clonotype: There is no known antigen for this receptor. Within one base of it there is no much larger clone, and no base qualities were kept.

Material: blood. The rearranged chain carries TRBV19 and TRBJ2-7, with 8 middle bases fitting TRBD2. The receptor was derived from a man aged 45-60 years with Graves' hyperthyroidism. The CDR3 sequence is CASSSSGGSAYEQYF. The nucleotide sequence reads TGTGCCAGTAGCTCGTCGGGGGGGAGCGCCTACGAGCAGTACTTC.